The 4 T cell receptor beta chains below come from one sample, sequenced in a study of a mutant IDH1 vaccine in newly diagnosed glioma. The time point is: week 47, end of study. Vaccinated patients received 300 ug of mutant IDH1 20-mer peptide per dose, with topical imiquimod. These receptors' targets are unknown. The assay was immunoSEQ multiplex PCR, and TCRdb's table has in-frame clones only and misses some. The table shows about 56,000 clones, with over 80% occurring only once. The source was PBMCs, collected from a glioma patient whose treatment included an IDH1 peptide vaccine. These TCRs come from a woman in her fifties or sixties with glioma.

The chain uses TRBV7-2 and TRBJ2-1; the D call may be TRBD1 or TRBD2 (5 bases each). This CDR3 comprises 19 residues. Trimming shortened V by 5 bases and J by 5 bases, and 28 bases separated the two germline ends. The germline V gene has CDR1 SGHTA and CDR2 FQGNSA. The CDR3 nucleotides read TGTGCCAGCAGCCAAACTAGGGTAGCACGATTAACAGGCGACAATGAGCAGTTCTTC. Translating gives CASSQTRVARLTGDNEQFF.

The CDR3 region is CATLKTSLRDTGELFF. CDR3 sequence (DNA): TGTGCCACCTTGAAAACCTCGCTGCGTGACACCGGGGAGCTGTTTTTT. V and J are TRBV5-8 and TRBJ2-2; D remains unclear. The CDR3 contains 16 residues. The ends were cut back, 9 bases at V and 3 bases at J, with 21 bases in the middle. Germline V gene lookup returns CDR1 SGHTS and CDR2 YDEGEE.

This chain links TRBV6-1 with TRBJ2-1, with TRBD1 matching 9 bases. This CDR3 has 13 residues. Trimming removed 5 bases from V and 7 bases from J; junction bases left unmatched: 3. Per the germline V gene, CDR1 is MNHNS and CDR2 is SASEGT. As DNA, the CDR3 is TGTGCCAGCAGTAGGACAGGGGAAAATGAGCAGTTCTTC. Its translation: CASSRTGENEQFF.

The rearrangement links TRBV7-2 to TRBJ2-5; TRBD2 might be the D (5 bases). Germline V gene data show CDR1 as SGHTA and CDR2 as FQGNSA. The CDR3 sequence is 16 residues long. Trimming cost V 3 bases and J 5 bases, with 19 bases left between them. The CDR3: CASSFGGSHPDETQYF. CDR3 bases: TGTGCCAGCAGCTTTGGCGGGTCCCACCCTGACGAGACCCAGTACTTC.